Following are 9 T cell receptor beta chains from one sample sequenced in a study of T cell repertoires in cytomegalovirus infection. Antigens for these TCRs are unknown. From the reads, TCRdb called clonotypes with MiXCR, one entry per CDR3 protein. The table records fewer than 850,000 distinct CDR3 sequences, almost 30% of them present only once. The material sequenced was cultured CD8+ T cells from PBMCs, taken from culture after CMV antigen stimulation. Source of these receptors: a human donor in good health (CMV status not recorded). Some clones in this sample may be carry-over from other donors' samples.

The J gene is TRBJ2-1, the V gene TRBV7-6; possible D gene TRBD1, 5 bases. V was shortened by 6 bases and J by 8 bases, with 11 bases between the two germline ends. CDR3 size: 12 residues. Per the germline V gene, CDR1 is SGHVS and CDR2 is FNYEAQ. CDR3 sequence (DNA): TGTGCCAGCAGGACCAGGGTTTATGAGCAGTTCTTC. Amino acids: CASRTRVYEQFF.

V usage is TRBV7-9 and J usage is TRBJ2-7; D may correspond to TRBD1 or TRBD2 (5 bases each). The CDR3 is 15 residues long. Germline V gene sequence: CDR1 SEHNR, CDR2 FQNEAQ (reference sequence). V lost 3 bases to trimming and J lost 0 bases, with 12 bases between them. The CDR3 DNA follows: TGTGCCAGCAGCTTCGAGAGGGGAAGCTCCTACGAGCAGTACTTC. Translated, it gives CASSFERGSSYEQYF. Looking up the rest from reference TRBV7-9 and TRBJ2-7 gives the full variable domain: DTGVSQNPRHKITKRGQNVTFRCDPISEHNRLYWYRQTLGQGPEFLTYFQNEAQLEKSRLLSDRFSAERPKGSFSTLEIQRTEQGDSAMYLCASSFERGSSYEQYFGPGTRLTVT.

The count of this clonotype is one. J is TRBJ2-4 and V is TRBV19, with TRBD2 matching over 7 bases. V was pared by 6 bases and J by 3 bases, with 8 bases of the junction left unmatched. CDR1 LNHDA and CDR2 SQIVND come from the germline V gene (reference sequence). This CDR3 has 15 amino acids. The CDR3 DNA follows: TGTGCCAGTAGCCCTTCCGCGGGGGTCAAAAACATTCAGTACTTC. This encodes CASSPSAGVKNIQYF.

The genes are TRBV5-5 and TRBJ2-5; the match to TRBD2 covers 15 bases. The V gene end was trimmed by 0 bases and the J gene end by 5 bases; junction bases not matched to a gene: 5. CDR3 size: 17 residues. From germline, CDR1 is SGHKS and CDR2 YYEKEE (reference sequence). CDR3 loop: CASSLGGLAGGRETQYF. CDR3 bases: TGTGCCAGCAGCTTGGGGGGACTAGCGGGGGGCCGGGAGACCCAGTACTTC.

This clonotype occurred once. The J gene is TRBJ1-1, the V gene TRBV6-5; D remains unclear. V lost 2 bases, J lost 4 bases, and 8 bases lay in between. The CDR3 is 13 amino acids. The germline CDR1 and CDR2 sequences are MNHEY and SVGAGI. The CDR3 DNA sequence: TGTGCCAGCAGTTACGAAGATGTCACTGAAGCTTTCTTT. Its protein product is CASSYEDVTEAFF.

The gene calls are TRBV27 and TRBJ2-7; tentative D call: TRBD2 (6 bases). Trimming cost V 3 bases and J 7 bases, with 16 bases left between them. The CDR3 extends over 14 amino acids. Per the germline V gene, CDR1 is MNHEY and CDR2 is SMNVEV (reference sequence). The CDR3 sequence is CASSLGPGAVEQYV. The CDR3 DNA reads as TGTGCCAGCAGTTTGGGCCCGGGAGCGGTTGAGCAGTACGTC.

The chain has TRBV7-9 and TRBJ2-2; 8 bases map to TRBD1. J lost 0 bases, V lost 5 bases, and 5 bases had no gene match. Germline loops: CDR1 SEHNR, CDR2 FQNEAQ (reference sequence). The CDR3 sequence is 16 residues long. This CDR3 is CASSPTDRANTGELFF. For the CDR3, the DNA is TGTGCCAGCAGCCCAACGGACAGGGCGAACACCGGGGAGCTGTTTTTT.

In its sample, this clonotype was seen once. The chain couples TRBV6-8 to TRBJ2-4; D gene uncertain. The V end lost 7 bases, the J end lost 5 bases, and 15 bases lay between the germline ends. There are 14 residues in the CDR3. Germline V CDR1 and CDR2: MNHGY, SAAAGT. CDR3 residues: CASTPIGSENIQYF. CDR3 nucleotide sequence: TGTGCCAGCACCCCGATCGGATCGGAAAACATTCAGTACTTC.

This clonotype was picked up a small number of times. This chain joins TRBV4-1 and TRBJ1-6, with D perhaps TRBD1 (5 bases). This CDR3 has 16 residues. The germline V and J ends were trimmed by 0 bases and 8 bases, with 14 bases remaining between them. Per germline, CDR1 MGHRA and CDR2 YSYEKL. The CDR3 reads CASSQDRQGVDSPLHF. The CDR3 region has the DNA TGCGCCAGCAGCCAAGATCGTCAGGGAGTAGATTCACCCCTCCACTTT.